Given below is one TCR beta chain in context. Its antigen is unidentified. Some clones are missing from TCRdb's copy, which holds only in-frame ones; the method was immunoSEQ multiplex PCR. The sample lists about 350,000 clones, 92% occurring once. The data were obtained in a study of Ad26.COV2.S vaccination and SARS-CoV-2 variants. General observations from the study: Vaccine recipients had higher spike-specific TCR breadth than placebo recipients. There was a possibility that the TCR breadth and depth analyses underestimated total T cell responses. Non-spike TCR breadth was similar in vaccine and placebo recipients. A substantial breadth of spike-specific CD8+ and CD4+ T cell responses after vaccination has been reported.

The V gene lost 6 bases and the J gene lost 4 bases, with 15 bases spanning the gap. The germline gives CDR1 SEHNR, CDR2 FQNEAQ (reference sequence). This CDR3 is 14 amino acids long. The TCR comes from a human donor who had recovered from COVID-19. This rearrangement joins TRBV7-9 to TRBJ2-5; the D is unclear. The sample here was peripheral blood, taken after recovery from COVID-19. For the CDR3, the DNA is TGTGCCAGCAGTCCCACGCTCTCCCCAGAGACCCAGTACTTC. The encoded protein is CASSPTLSPETQYF.